These 18 T cell receptor beta chains share one sample of origin, sequenced in a study. Sequenced by immunoSEQ multiplex PCR; TCRdb stores in-frame clones only, minus some. Here the sample spans tens of thousands of clones, about 94% being singletons. The source material was PBMCs. The receptor source for this set is a man aged 35 to 55 with rheumatoid arthritis.

The rearrangement links TRBV5-1 to TRBJ2-1; D uncertain. V was shortened by 4 bases and J by 5 bases, with 4 bases between the two germline ends. The CDR3 loop spans 11 amino acids. Germline V lookup: CDR1 SGHRS, CDR2 YFSETQ. The DNA of the CDR3 is TGCGCCAGCAGCCCTGACAATGAGCAGTTCTTC. Protein sequence: CASSPDNEQFF. Full variable domain (outside the CDR3, taken from reference TRBV5-1 and TRBJ2-1): KAGVTQTPRYLIKTRGQQVTLSCSPISGHRSVSWYQQTPGQGLQFLFEYFSETQRNKGNFPGRFSGRQFSNSRSEMNVSTLELGDSALYLCASSPDNEQFFGPGTRLTVL.

The chain has TRBV18 and TRBJ1-2, with 9 bases fitting TRBD1. CDR1 and CDR2 from the germline V gene are KGHSH and LQKENI. The CDR3 consists of 18 residues. V lost 2 bases, J lost 3 bases, and 13 bases stayed unmatched. The CDR3 loop reads CASSPSGTGILGDYGYTF. CDR3 bases: TGTGCCAGCTCACCATCCGGGACAGGGATATTAGGTGACTATGGCTACACCTTC.

DNA for the CDR3: TGTGCCAGCAGCTTTGAGGACAACCCGGGGAATGAGCAGTTCTTC. Protein product: CASSFEDNPGNEQFF. The V and J genes are TRBV7-2 and TRBJ2-1; D may match TRBD1 or TRBD2 (5 bases each). This CDR3 region has 15 residues. The germline V and J ends were trimmed by 3 bases and 7 bases, with 16 bases remaining between them. Per the germline V gene, CDR1 is SGHTA and CDR2 is FQGNSA.

The chain couples TRBV20-1 to TRBJ1-5; the D is unclear. Germline assignment: CDR1 DFQATT and CDR2 SNEGSKA (reference sequence). V lost 3 bases and J 4 bases, leaving 7 bases between the germline ends. The CDR3 loop spans 12 amino acids. CDR3 bases: TGCAGTGCTAGTAAGGGAAATCAGCCCCAGCATTTT. This codes for CSASKGNQPQHF.

V gene TRBV4-1 combines with J gene TRBJ2-1; D may correspond to TRBD1 or TRBD2 (5 bases each). Trimming shortened V by 3 bases and J by 2 bases, and 17 bases separated the two germline ends. The CDR3 is 17 amino acids. Germline V gene data show CDR1 as MGHRA and CDR2 as YSYEKL. The CDR3 spells CASSHEGLRDPYNEQFF. As DNA, the CDR3 is TGCGCCAGCAGCCACGAAGGGCTTAGGGACCCCTACAATGAGCAGTTCTTC.

The chain is built from TRBV9 and TRBJ1-1; D unclear. Germline V gene lookup returns CDR1 SGDLS and CDR2 YYNGEE. The CDR3 contains 13 residues. Trimming removed 3 bases from V and 4 bases from J, with 10 bases in between. CDR3 coding DNA: TGTGCCAGCAGCGCCGCCCTTGGCACTGAAGCTTTCTTT. This translates into CASSAALGTEAFF. Supplemented by reference TRBV9 and TRBJ1-1, the full variable domain reads DSGVTQTPKHLITATGQRVTLRCSPRSGDLSVYWYQQSLDQGLQFLIQYYNGEERAKGNILERFSAQQFPDLHSELNLSSLELGDSALYFCASSAALGTEAFFGQGTRLTVV.

The CDR3 bases are TGTGCCAGCAGTTACCCCGAAAGCGATGAGCAGTTCTTC. Encoded protein: CASSYPESDEQFF. The chain couples TRBV6-5 to TRBJ2-1; no definite D call. Germline CDR1 is MNHEY and CDR2 is SVGAGI. Trimming removed 2 bases at V and 8 bases at J, with 10 bases between. This CDR3 is built from 13 residues.

The sample holds a few counts of this clone. The chain is built from TRBV6-5 and TRBJ1-2, with 7 bases aligning to TRBD1. The CDR3 spans 15 residues. After removal of 6 bases from V and 0 bases from J, the junction contained 7 bases not matched to a gene. The germline CDR1 and CDR2 sequences are MNHEY and SVGAGI. This CDR3 is CASSPDRRTNYGYTF. The DNA of the CDR3 is TGTGCCAGCAGCCCGGACAGGCGAACTAACTATGGCTACACCTTC.

The genes are TRBV9 and TRBJ1-2; no reliable D call. The V end lost 4 bases, the J end lost 4 bases, and 11 bases lay between the germline ends. This CDR3 comprises 13 residues. Germline V gives CDR1 SGDLS, CDR2 YYNGEE. This CDR3 is CASSPRTAYGYTF. The CDR3 coding sequence is TGTGCCAGCAGCCCGCGGACCGCCTATGGCTACACCTTC. Drawing the rest from reference TRBV9 and TRBJ1-2, the complete variable domain is DSGVTQTPKHLITATGQRVTLRCSPRSGDLSVYWYQQSLDQGLQFLIQYYNGEERAKGNILERFSAQQFPDLHSELNLSSLELGDSALYFCASSPRTAYGYTFGSGTRLTVV.

The chain is built from TRBV2 and TRBJ1-1; tentative D call: TRBD1 (6 bases). This CDR3 contains 14 residues. Trimming cost V 3 bases and J 6 bases, with 14 bases left between them. The germline gives CDR1 SNHLY, CDR2 FYNNEI. CDR3 in DNA: TGTGCCAGCAGTGATCTCAGGGACAACGCTGAAGCTTTCTTT. Residues: CASSDLRDNAEAFF.

The gene calls are TRBV7-9 and TRBJ1-4; 9 bases match TRBD1. The V segment lost 5 bases and the J segment 8 bases; nucleotides outside the gene matches: 15. This CDR3 contains 17 residues. Germline lookup yields CDR1 SEHNR and CDR2 FQNEAQ (reference sequence). In nucleotides, the CDR3 is TGTGCCAGCAGCCCCGGGGGGGTGGACAGGGGAGAAGAAAAACTGTTTTTT. Protein: CASSPGGVDRGEEKLFF.

V and J are TRBV18 and TRBJ2-2, with 14 bases lining up with TRBD2. J gave up 6 bases and V 0 bases, and 3 bases lay outside the gene matches. This CDR3 comprises 17 residues. CDR1 and CDR2 (germline): KGHSH, LQKENI. CDR3 loop: CASSPPGLAGVSGELFF. DNA of the CDR3: TGTGCCAGCTCACCACCGGGACTAGCGGGAGTTTCCGGGGAGCTGTTTTTT.

The chain combines TRBV6-4 with TRBJ2-1, with 7 bases fitting TRBD2. CDR1 is MRHNA and CDR2 is SNTAGT in the germline V gene. CDR3 length: 15 residues. The trim removed 2 bases at V and 5 bases at J, leaving 6 bases unmatched. The chain's CDR3 is CASSDGRAINNEQFF. The DNA for the CDR3 is TGTGCCAGCAGTGACGGGAGGGCCATTAACAATGAGCAGTTCTTC.

The V gene is TRBV5-1, the J gene TRBJ2-7; TRBD2 matches at 7 bases. From germline, CDR1 is SGHRS and CDR2 YFSETQ. V gave up 3 bases and J gave up 4 bases; unmatched junction bases: 1. This CDR3 has 12 amino acids. The CDR3 sequence: CASSWEGYEQYF. In nucleotides, the CDR3 is TGCGCCAGCAGCTGGGAGGGTTACGAGCAGTACTTC.

This chain links TRBV3-1 (or the pseudogene TRBV3-2) with TRBJ2-5; 9 bases align to TRBD2. Germline CDR1 is LGHDT and CDR2 is YNNKEL (reference sequence). J was trimmed by 6 bases and V by 4 bases; bases with no gene match: 9. The CDR3 is 15 amino acids. The CDR3 nucleotides read TGTGCCAGCAGCCCCCCGGGACTAGCCTTTAAGACCCAGTACTTC. Translation: CASSPPGLAFKTQYF.

The V gene is TRBV10-2, the J gene TRBJ2-7; 8 positions agree with TRBD1. CDR1 is WSHSY, CDR2 SAAADI, per germline. The CDR3 has 15 amino acids. The trim removed 5 bases at V and 3 bases at J, leaving 9 bases unmatched. The CDR3 DNA is TGCGCCAGCAGTAACTCTTGGGGACAGGTCTACGAGCAGTACTTC. Amino acids: CASSNSWGQVYEQYF.

This chain's CDR3 is CASSVTGQGGTGELFF. CDR3 coding DNA: TGTGCCAGCAGCGTTACGGGACAGGGGGGGACCGGGGAGCTGTTTTTT. The V call is TRBV9, the J call TRBJ2-2, with TRBD1 matching over 11 bases. The ends lost 2 bases at V and 5 bases at J; junction bases unmatched: 5. The CDR3 extends over 16 amino acids. Germline V gene sequence: CDR1 SGDLS, CDR2 YYNGEE.

This clone was picked up one time. The chain is built from TRBV29-1 and TRBJ2-7; the match to TRBD1 covers 7 bases. The CDR3 spans 13 residues. Germline CDR1 and CDR2: SQVTM and ANQGSEA. With 6 bases clipped from V and 0 bases from J, the junction kept 5 bases outside the gene matches. In DNA, the CDR3 is TGCAGCGTGGGGACAGCCTCCTCCTACGAGCAGTACTTC. Translation: CSVGTASSYEQYF.